This TCR beta chain was obtained from a study of shared clonotypes between healthy human individuals. The method was immunoSEQ multiplex PCR; TCRdb's version includes in-frame clones alone and lacks a portion of them. The repertoire consists of roughly 1,100,000 clones, with under 80% occurring once and the leading ten covering approximately 1.5%. The V gene's germline CDR1 is SGHTA and CDR2 FQGTGA. CDR3 length: 15 amino acids. With 1 base removed from V and 5 bases from J, the gap between germline ends came to 14 bases. With regard to this clone: Its target is unknown.

General observations from the study: Depth was large, yet rarefaction showed that sorted-subset sequencing was incomplete. The authors expected sequencing depth to affect clonotype sharing among donors.

The sample taken for sequencing was memory CD4+ T cells sorted from blood. Subset denoted: CD45RA-negative fraction. The sequence derives from a man younger than 30 in good health. The V call is TRBV7-3, the J call TRBJ2-5; TRBD2 might be the D (6 bases). The CDR3 sequence is CASSLKTGVGETQYF. In DNA form, the CDR3 reads TGTGCCAGCAGCTTAAAAACGGGGGTCGGGGAGACCCAGTACTTC.